This T cell receptor (beta chain) was documented in a study of T cell responses to AZD1222 COVID-19 vaccine. The study, taken as a whole, reports: Regions 160-218 and 743-854 dominated among vaccine-associated CD4 TCRs spanning spike. Variant regions that are unmutated are reportedly the target of nearly half of spike-specific TCRs.

V lost 7 bases and J 7 bases, leaving 12 bases between the germline ends. The CDR3 runs 12 residues. Germline assignment: CDR1 SGHRS and CDR2 YFSETQ. The repertoire was sequenced with immunoSEQ multiplex PCR; TCRdb's copy has only in-frame clones and lacks some. The top ten clones hold 1.4% of a sample with about 150,000 clones, about 91% of them seen once. With respect to this clone: Its antigen remains unknown.

This sample comprised peripheral blood, obtained on day 0 of AZD1222 vaccination. The receptor was isolated from an adult in good health. The chain recombines TRBV5-1 with TRBJ2-1; D is unresolved. The DNA for the CDR3 is TGCGCCAGCTGTCACGATGTAAATGAGCAGTTCTTC. It encodes CASCHDVNEQFF.